The clone carrying this T cell receptor beta chain was detected ten times or more. The sample holds other DNA sequences that translate to the same CDR3. Germline lookup yields CDR1 GTSNPN and CDR2 SVGIG (reference sequence). The CDR3 length is 12 residues. V was cut by 2 bases and J by 5 bases, with 9 bases left in between. The source of the sample is a study of shared clonotypes between healthy human individuals. Assay used: immunoSEQ multiplex PCR; TCRdb lists only in-frame clones, some missing. The data show about 1 million clones, with 65% to 80% seen just once and roughly 1.4% held by the top ten.

Sequencing was done on a sample of memory CD4+ T cells sorted from blood. Subset described: CD45RA-negative fraction. The V gene is TRBV30, the J gene TRBJ1-1; D gene uncertain. This clonotype was obtained from a man aged 18 to 29 in good health. The CDR3 sequence is CAWSPGRTEAFF. CDR3 in DNA: TGTGCCTGGAGTCCAGGTCGGACTGAAGCTTTCTTT.